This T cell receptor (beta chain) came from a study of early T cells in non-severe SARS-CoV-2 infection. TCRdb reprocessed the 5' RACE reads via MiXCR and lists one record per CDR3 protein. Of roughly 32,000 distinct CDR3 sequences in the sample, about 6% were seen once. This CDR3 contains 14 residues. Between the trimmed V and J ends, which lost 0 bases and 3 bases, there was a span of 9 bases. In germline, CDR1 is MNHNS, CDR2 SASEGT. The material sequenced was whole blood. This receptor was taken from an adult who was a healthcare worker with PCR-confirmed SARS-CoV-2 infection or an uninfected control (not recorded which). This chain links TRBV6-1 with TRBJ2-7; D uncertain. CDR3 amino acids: CASSEAPDGYEQYF. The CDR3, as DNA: TGTGCCAGCAGTGAAGCCCCCGACGGCTACGAGCAGTACTTC.